The 32 T cell receptor beta chains below come from one sample, sequenced in a study of T cell responses to AZD1222 COVID-19 vaccine. Sequenced by immunoSEQ multiplex PCR; TCRdb stores in-frame clones only, minus some. Of approximately 100,000 clones listed, roughly 86% were seen once; the top ten hold 2.5% to 4%. Source: peripheral blood, taken 28 days after the second dose of the MenACWY control vaccine. These receptors all stem from an adult who received the MenACWY meningococcal vaccine as a control.

The gene calls are TRBV9 and TRBJ1-2, with D perhaps matching TRBD1 (5 bases). V gave up 3 bases and J gave up 4 bases, with 13 bases separating them. Germline V gene lookup returns CDR1 SGDLS and CDR2 YYNGEE. The CDR3 has 14 amino acids. The CDR3 bases are TGTGCCAGCAGCGCCCCCGGGACGGGCTATGGCTACACCTTC. Protein: CASSAPGTGYGYTF.

The V gene is TRBV4-3, the J gene TRBJ2-7, with 12 bases fitting TRBD1. Germline V gene sequence: CDR1 LGHNA, CDR2 YSLEER. The CDR3 extends over 17 amino acids. The V gene end was trimmed by 0 bases and the J gene end by 7 bases; junction bases not matched to a gene: 10. CDR3 amino acids: CASSQDRVGQGAGEQYF. As DNA, the CDR3 is TGCGCCAGCAGCCAAGATAGAGTGGGACAGGGGGCGGGGGAGCAGTACTTC.

J is TRBJ2-7 and V is TRBV18; no clear D. The V and J ends lost 4 bases and 2 bases respectively, with 12 bases between them. The CDR3 runs 14 residues. Per germline, CDR1 KGHSH and CDR2 LQKENI. The CDR3 DNA sequence: TGTGCCAGCTCACGTGGCGTGAGGACCTACGAGCAGTACTTC. Amino acids: CASSRGVRTYEQYF.

The V call is TRBV7-8, the J call TRBJ1-5; D unclear. Per the germline V gene, CDR1 is SGHVS and CDR2 is FQNEAQ. V was shortened by 5 bases and J by 0 bases, with 17 bases between the two germline ends. CDR3 size: 17 residues. This CDR3 is CASSTGPGSFSNQPQHF. CDR3 sequence (DNA): TGTGCCAGCAGCACCGGTCCGGGCTCCTTTAGCAATCAGCCCCAGCATTTT.

V is TRBV3-1 (or the pseudogene TRBV3-2) and J is TRBJ1-1; 8 bases are a match to TRBD1. Germline CDR1 is LGHDT and CDR2 is YNNKEL (reference sequence). CDR3 length: 14 amino acids. J was trimmed by 3 bases and V by 6 bases; bases with no gene match: 6. CDR3 loop: CASRETGVYTEAFF. CDR3 coding DNA: TGTGCCAGCAGGGAGACAGGGGTTTACACTGAAGCTTTCTTT.

This CDR3 is CASSQERRAVLTGELFF. CDR3 in DNA: TGCGCCAGCAGCCAAGAGAGACGGGCGGTGCTCACCGGGGAGCTGTTTTTT. The J gene is TRBJ2-2, the V gene TRBV4-3, with D uncertain. CDR1 LGHNA and CDR2 YSLEER come from the germline V gene. With 0 bases removed from V and 4 bases from J, the gap between germline ends came to 15 bases. This CDR3 region has 17 residues.

The V gene is TRBV29-1, the J gene TRBJ2-7; maybe TRBD2 (5 bases). Trimming took off 0 bases at V and 2 bases at J, with 8 bases between the two ends. CDR3 size: 13 residues. Germline values: CDR1 SQVTM, CDR2 ANQGSEA. The CDR3 DNA reads as TGCAGCGTTGAAGATCGGAGGACCTACGAGCAGTACTTC. Translated, it gives CSVEDRRTYEQYF.

V gene TRBV7-2 combines with J gene TRBJ2-2; 10 bases line up with TRBD2. This CDR3 is 16 amino acids long. Trimming took 5 bases from V and 6 from J; bases not matched to a gene: 9. Germline V gives CDR1 SGHTA, CDR2 FQGNSA. DNA of the CDR3: TGTGCCAGCAGCCCGCACCGAGCGGGGGGGCCCGGGGAGCTGTTTTTT. It codes for CASSPHRAGGPGELFF.

This chain joins TRBV9 and TRBJ1-6, with TRBD1 as a possible D gene (5 bases). The V gene lost 5 bases and the J gene lost 3 bases, with 9 bases spanning the gap. Germline V gives CDR1 SGDLS, CDR2 YYNGEE. CDR3 length: 14 residues. The CDR3 reads CASSRQGYNSPLHF. CDR3 nucleotides: TGTGCCAGCAGTCGTCAGGGCTATAATTCACCCCTCCACTTT.

This rearrangement joins TRBV13 to TRBJ2-1; D not resolved. The V and J ends lost 4 bases and 4 bases respectively, with 5 bases between them. The CDR3 is 12 amino acids. The germline V gene has CDR1 PRHDT and CDR2 FYEKMQ (reference sequence). This chain's CDR3 is CASSSQYNEQFF. Here the CDR3 DNA reads TGTGCCAGCAGCTCCCAGTACAATGAGCAGTTCTTC.

The rearrangement links TRBV7-2 to TRBJ2-1, with 7 bases matching TRBD2. Germline trimming cut 5 bases from V and 7 bases from J; bases unmatched to any gene: 23. The CDR3 covers 19 residues. CDR1 is SGHTA and CDR2 is FQGNSA in the germline V gene. Written as DNA, the CDR3 is TGTGCCAGCAGCGATATGACCCTAGGAGCGGGGAGATCTGTAAATGAGCAGTTCTTC. Its protein product is CASSDMTLGAGRSVNEQFF. Filled out from reference TRBV7-2 and TRBJ2-1, the complete variable domain reads GAGVSQSPSNKVTEKGKDVELRCDPISGHTALYWYRQSLGQGLEFLIYFQGNSAPDKSGLPSDRFSAERTGGSVSTLTIQRTQQEDSAVYLCASSDMTLGAGRSVNEQFFGPGTRLTVL.

This clone was seen a handful of times. This chain uses TRBV5-6 with TRBJ1-1, with 9 bases matching TRBD1. With 3 bases clipped from V and 3 bases from J, the junction kept 6 bases outside the gene matches. This CDR3 is built from 15 residues. Germline CDR1 SGHDT, CDR2 YYEEEE. The CDR3 spells CASSSTGGVDTEAFF. DNA for the CDR3: TGTGCCAGCAGCTCAACAGGGGGCGTGGACACTGAAGCTTTCTTT.

V usage is TRBV2 and J usage is TRBJ1-5; 7 bases map to TRBD1. This CDR3 has 15 amino acids. Trimming took 4 bases from V and 2 from J; bases not matched to a gene: 5. CDR1 is SNHLY, CDR2 FYNNEI, per germline. CDR3 in amino acids: CASSGQGVGNQPQHF. CDR3 sequence (DNA): TGTGCCAGCAGTGGACAGGGAGTTGGCAATCAGCCCCAGCATTTT.

The chain is built from TRBV6-5 and TRBJ1-5; 8 bases are shared with TRBD1. J lost 6 bases, V lost 7 bases, and 11 bases had no gene match. The CDR3 runs to 15 residues. The germline CDR1 and CDR2 sequences are MNHEY and SVGAGI. CDR3 sequence reads: CASKRAQGAVQPQHF. In nucleotides, the CDR3 is TGTGCCAGCAAGCGAGCGCAGGGGGCAGTTCAGCCCCAGCATTTT.

The V call is TRBV2, the J call TRBJ1-2, with TRBD1 matching over 7 bases. Germline V gene sequence: CDR1 SNHLY, CDR2 FYNNEI. This CDR3 region has 13 residues. Germline trimming cut 5 bases from V and 4 bases from J; bases unmatched to any gene: 4. The DNA for the CDR3 is TGTGCCAGCAGTACCAGGGGGGGCTATGGCTACACCTTC. The encoded protein is CASSTRGGYGYTF.

V and J are TRBV6-4 and TRBJ1-1; unclear D gene. There are 16 residues in the CDR3. The germline CDR1 and CDR2 sequences are MRHNA and SNTAGT. V shed 5 bases and J shed 11 bases, with 27 bases lying between them. CDR3 DNA: TGTGCCAGCAGTTCCCCGAACACGTCAAAGGTGCCGGGGGCTTTCTTT. This encodes CASSSPNTSKVPGAFF.

This rearrangement joins TRBV7-2 to TRBJ1-5; no definite D call. The V gene lost 5 bases and the J gene lost 0 bases, with 17 bases spanning the gap. Germline values: CDR1 SGHTA, CDR2 FQGNSA. This CDR3 has 17 amino acids. In nucleotides, the CDR3 is TGTGCCAGCAGCCTGGCTCGGACGGAGAATAGCAATCAGCCCCAGCATTTT. Its protein product is CASSLARTENSNQPQHF.

The chain couples TRBV23-1 to TRBJ1-3; D is undetermined. TRBV23-1 is reported as an ORF; its role is uncertain. Trimming shortened V by 2 bases and J by 0 bases, and 11 bases separated the two germline ends. The CDR3 is 16 residues long. CDR3 coding DNA: TGCGCCAGCAGTCAAGGTCCTGGCAGCTCTGGAAACACCATATATTTT. It codes for CASSQGPGSSGNTIYF.

V usage is TRBV29-1 and J usage is TRBJ1-2; D might be TRBD1 (6 bases). CDR1 and CDR2 (germline): SQVTM, ANQGSEA. The CDR3 covers 11 residues. The V end was cut by 6 bases, the J end by 4 bases, with 9 bases between. CDR3 DNA: TGCAGCGTAACAGGGAGCTATGGCTACACCTTC. It translates to CSVTGSYGYTF.

The J gene is TRBJ2-5, the V gene TRBV11-2, with TRBD2 identical over 12 bases. The J segment lost 4 bases and the V segment lost 4 bases, leaving 7 bases of the junction unmatched. CDR1 and CDR2 (germline): SGHAT, FQNNGV. This CDR3 contains 16 residues. DNA of the CDR3: TGTGCCAGCAGCTGGTCACTAGCGGGGGGACGAGAGACCCAGTACTTC. It is translated as CASSWSLAGGRETQYF.

This clone is a singleton in its sample. The chain is built from TRBV6-5 and TRBJ1-2, with TRBD1 identical over 11 bases. V lost 2 bases to trimming and J lost 7 bases; unmatched junction nucleotides: 3. Germline V gene data show CDR1 as MNHEY and CDR2 as SVGAGI. The CDR3 length is 14 residues. The CDR3 reads CASSYRTGGFGYTF. In DNA form, the CDR3 reads TGTGCCAGCAGTTACCGGACAGGGGGCTTTGGCTACACCTTC.

V usage is TRBV19 and J usage is TRBJ1-5; the match to TRBD1 covers 8 bases. Trimming removed 6 bases from V and 5 bases from J; junction bases left unmatched: 3. The CDR3 totals 13 residues. Germline CDR1 LNHDA, CDR2 SQIVND (reference sequence). CDR3 protein: CASSGQGHQPQHF. The CDR3 DNA sequence: TGTGCCAGTAGCGGACAGGGCCATCAGCCCCAGCATTTT.

This sequence joins TRBV10-3 and TRBJ2-7; D is unresolved. The length of the CDR3 is 12 residues. Germline V gene data show CDR1 as ENHRY and CDR2 as SYGVKD. V gave up 6 bases and J gave up 6 bases, with 12 bases separating them. The CDR3 region has the DNA TGTGCCATCAGGGAAGGGTCTAGCGAGCAGTACTTC. Translated: CAIREGSSEQYF.

The gene calls are TRBV19 and TRBJ2-2, with 15 bases fitting TRBD2. The CDR3 has 17 residues. J lost 5 bases, V lost 4 bases, and 5 bases had no gene match. Germline CDR1 reads LNHDA; CDR2 reads SQIVND (reference sequence). As DNA, the CDR3 is TGTGCCAGTAGTAAATGGGGACTAGCGGGGGGTACCGGGGAGCTGTTTTTT. Its protein is CASSKWGLAGGTGELFF.

The table lists this clone with a few counts. The chain recombines TRBV11-3 with TRBJ2-7; no clear D. With 6 bases removed from V and 6 bases from J, the gap between germline ends came to 18 bases. The CDR3 length is 14 residues. In germline, CDR1 is SGHNT, CDR2 YENEEA. The CDR3 is CASSNRGGIGEQYF. CDR3 nucleotide sequence: TGTGCCAGCAGTAACAGAGGCGGAATCGGCGAGCAGTACTTC.

CDR3: CASSEAPQGAGNQPQHF. The CDR3 DNA sequence: TGTGCCAGCAGTGAAGCGCCGCAGGGGGCGGGCAATCAGCCCCAGCATTTT. The rearrangement uses TRBV2 and TRBJ1-5, with TRBD1 identical over 8 bases. The germline V gene has CDR1 SNHLY and CDR2 FYNNEI. With V trimmed by 0 bases and J by 2 bases, 6 bases remained unmatched. The CDR3 has 17 amino acids. Full variable domain (missing parts from reference TRBV2 and TRBJ1-5): EPEVTQTPSHQVTQMGQEVILRCVPISNHLYFYWYRQILGQKVEFLVSFYNNEISEKSEIFDDQFSVERPDGSNFTLKIRSTKLEDSAMYFCASSEAPQGAGNQPQHFGDGTRLSIL.

There are a few counts of this clone. The genes are TRBV28 and TRBJ2-7, with 15 bases that match TRBD2. The CDR3 runs 17 residues. Per germline, CDR1 MDHEN and CDR2 SYDVKM. The trim removed 11 bases at V and 4 bases at J, leaving 15 bases unmatched. DNA for the CDR3: TGTGCCGTCCAGGACCCGGGACTAGCGGGGGGCCTGTACGAGCAGTACTTC. Translation: CAVQDPGLAGGLYEQYF.

The CDR3 sequence: CASRAGTSGLYSYNEQFF. The CDR3 bases are TGTGCCAGCAGGGCCGGGACTAGCGGGTTGTACTCCTACAATGAGCAGTTCTTC. The chain employs TRBV28 and TRBJ2-1; 12 nucleotides align to TRBD2. Germline V CDR1 and CDR2: MDHEN, SYDVKM. The CDR3 spans 18 residues. V shed 6 bases and J 0 bases; nucleotides not matched to a gene: 9.

This clone was seen a handful of times. The CDR3 region is CASSLADWGRTGYTF. DNA of the CDR3: TGTGCCAGCAGCTTGGCCGATTGGGGGCGTACTGGCTACACCTTC. This rearrangement joins TRBV5-6 to TRBJ1-2, with a weak D call TRBD1 (6 bases). Germline CDR1 is SGHDT and CDR2 is YYEEEE. Trimming took 0 bases from V and 7 from J, leaving 16 bases between them. This CDR3 region has 15 residues.

The chain links TRBV7-3 to TRBJ2-3; TRBD2 matches at 12 bases. V lost 4 bases, J lost 1 base, and 3 bases stayed unmatched. This CDR3 has 16 amino acids. The germline gives CDR1 SGHTA, CDR2 FQGTGA. In DNA, the CDR3 is TGTGCCAGCAGCTCTCTAGCGGGGGGGGGCACAGATACGCAGTATTTT. Its translation is CASSSLAGGGTDTQYF.

Here the CDR3 reads CASSVDGGGAHTQYF. CDR3 in DNA: TGTGCCAGCAGCGTAGACGGCGGGGGGGCACATACGCAGTATTTT. The chain couples TRBV9 to TRBJ2-3, with TRBD2 matching 9 bases. The trim removed 0 bases at V and 7 bases at J, leaving 6 bases unmatched. Germline assignment: CDR1 SGDLS and CDR2 YYNGEE. The CDR3 consists of 15 residues.

This clone has just one count. This chain uses TRBV18 with TRBJ2-1, with 11 nucleotides matching TRBD1. CDR3 length: 14 residues. Unmatched junction bases numbered 5, after V lost 7 bases and J lost 6 bases. Germline CDR1 reads KGHSH; CDR2 reads LQKENI. The chain's CDR3 is CASYPGQGGNEQFF. CDR3 coding DNA: TGTGCCAGCTATCCGGGACAGGGGGGCAATGAGCAGTTCTTC.